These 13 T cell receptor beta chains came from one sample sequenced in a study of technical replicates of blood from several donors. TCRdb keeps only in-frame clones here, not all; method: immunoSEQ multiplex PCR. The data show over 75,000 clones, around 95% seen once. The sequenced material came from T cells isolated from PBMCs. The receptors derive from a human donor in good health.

The CDR3 nucleotides read TGTGCCAGCAGTCCCGTAGCGGGAGGCAGCAATGAGCAGTTCTTC. Translation gives CASSPVAGGSNEQFF. This rearrangement joins TRBV27 to TRBJ2-1; 10 bases map to TRBD2. The germline CDR1 and CDR2 sequences are MNHEY and SMNVEV (reference sequence). V was clipped by 5 bases and J by 6 bases; unmatched bases: 7. This CDR3 is 15 amino acids long.

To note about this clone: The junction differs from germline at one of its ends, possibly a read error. This CDR3 is CASRGGGNAEAFF. CDR3 coding DNA: TGCGCCAGCAGGGGGGGAGGGAACGCTGAAGCTTTCTTT. V gene TRBV5-1 combines with J gene TRBJ1-1; weak D call: TRBD1 (5 bases). Looked up from germline, CDR1 is SGHRS and CDR2 is YFSETQ. The CDR3 totals 13 residues.

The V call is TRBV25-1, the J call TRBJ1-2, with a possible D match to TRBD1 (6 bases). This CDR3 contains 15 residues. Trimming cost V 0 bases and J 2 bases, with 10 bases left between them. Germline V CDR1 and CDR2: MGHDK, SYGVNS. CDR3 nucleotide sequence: TGTGCCAGCAGTGAATACGGGGACAACAACTATGGCTACACCTTC. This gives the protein CASSEYGDNNYGYTF.

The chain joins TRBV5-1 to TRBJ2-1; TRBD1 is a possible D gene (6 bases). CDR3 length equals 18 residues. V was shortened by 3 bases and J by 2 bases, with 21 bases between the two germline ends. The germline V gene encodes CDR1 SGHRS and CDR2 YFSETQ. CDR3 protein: CASSSSRQEQSTYNEQFF. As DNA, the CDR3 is TGCGCCAGCAGCTCCTCCCGACAGGAACAAAGTACCTACAATGAGCAGTTCTTC.

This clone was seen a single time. CDR3 residues: CASSLLGGPNYGYTF. The CDR3 nucleotides are TGCGCCAGCAGCTTGCTAGGGGGTCCTAACTATGGCTACACCTTC. This chain uses TRBV5-1 with TRBJ1-2, with D perhaps matching TRBD1 (6 bases). Germline V gene sequence: CDR1 SGHRS, CDR2 YFSETQ. The CDR3 is 15 residues long. Trimming shortened V by 1 base and J by 0 bases, and 10 bases separated the two germline ends.

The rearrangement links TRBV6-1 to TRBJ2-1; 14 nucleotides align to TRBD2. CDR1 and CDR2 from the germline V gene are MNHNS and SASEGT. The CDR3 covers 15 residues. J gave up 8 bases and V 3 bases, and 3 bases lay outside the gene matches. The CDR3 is CASSEGLAGVDEQFF. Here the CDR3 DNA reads TGTGCCAGCAGTGAGGGACTAGCGGGAGTCGATGAGCAGTTCTTC.

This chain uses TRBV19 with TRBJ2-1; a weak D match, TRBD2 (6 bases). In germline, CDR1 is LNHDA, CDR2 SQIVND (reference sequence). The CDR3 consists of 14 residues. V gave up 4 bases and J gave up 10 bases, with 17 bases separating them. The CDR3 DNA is TGTGCCAGTAGTACAGAGCGGGCGTTGCGGGAGCAGTTCTTC. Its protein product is CASSTERALREQFF.

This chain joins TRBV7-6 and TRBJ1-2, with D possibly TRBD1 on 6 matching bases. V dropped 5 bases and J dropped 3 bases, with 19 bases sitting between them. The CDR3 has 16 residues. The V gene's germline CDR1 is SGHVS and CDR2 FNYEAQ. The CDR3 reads CASSLRRGDHDYGYTF. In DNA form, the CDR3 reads TGTGCCAGCAGCCTCCGCAGGGGCGACCACGACTATGGCTACACCTTC.

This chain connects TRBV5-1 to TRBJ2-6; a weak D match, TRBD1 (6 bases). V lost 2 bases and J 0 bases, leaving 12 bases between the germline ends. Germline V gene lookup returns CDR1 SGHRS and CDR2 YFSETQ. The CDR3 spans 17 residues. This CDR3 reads CASSLMTGFSGANVLTF. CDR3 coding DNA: TGCGCCAGCAGCTTAATGACAGGATTCTCTGGGGCCAACGTCCTGACTTTC.

The DNA for the CDR3 is TGTGCCAGCAGCCAAGTTTCTGGGGCGCTATCTCAAGAGACCCAGTACTTC. Translating gives CASSQVSGALSQETQYF. The chain employs TRBV4-2 and TRBJ2-5; a weak D match, TRBD1 (5 bases). V lost 1 base and J lost 2, with 17 bases in between. The CDR3 totals 17 residues. Looked up from germline, CDR1 is LGHNA and CDR2 is YNFKEQ.

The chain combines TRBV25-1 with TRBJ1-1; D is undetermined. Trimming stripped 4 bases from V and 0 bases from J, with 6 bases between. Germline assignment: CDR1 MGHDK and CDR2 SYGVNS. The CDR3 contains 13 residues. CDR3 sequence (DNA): TGTGCCAGCAGTGCAAACTTGAACACTGAAGCTTTCTTT. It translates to CASSANLNTEAFF.

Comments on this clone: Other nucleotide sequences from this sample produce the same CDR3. The CDR3: CASSLELGGNYGYTF. The CDR3 DNA is TGTGCCAGCAGCTTGGAGTTGGGAGGAAACTATGGCTACACCTTC. The rearrangement joins TRBV5-8 to TRBJ1-2, with D unclear. Per germline, CDR1 SGHTS and CDR2 YDEGEE. Trimming removed 0 bases at V and 2 bases at J, with 11 bases between. The CDR3 totals 15 residues.

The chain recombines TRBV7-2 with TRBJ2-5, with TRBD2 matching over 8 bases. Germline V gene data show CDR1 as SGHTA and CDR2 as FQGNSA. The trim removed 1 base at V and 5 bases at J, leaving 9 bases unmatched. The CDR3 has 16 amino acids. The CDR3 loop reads CASSLGQAGGLETQYF. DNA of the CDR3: TGTGCCAGCAGCTTAGGACAGGCGGGAGGTCTGGAGACCCAGTACTTC.